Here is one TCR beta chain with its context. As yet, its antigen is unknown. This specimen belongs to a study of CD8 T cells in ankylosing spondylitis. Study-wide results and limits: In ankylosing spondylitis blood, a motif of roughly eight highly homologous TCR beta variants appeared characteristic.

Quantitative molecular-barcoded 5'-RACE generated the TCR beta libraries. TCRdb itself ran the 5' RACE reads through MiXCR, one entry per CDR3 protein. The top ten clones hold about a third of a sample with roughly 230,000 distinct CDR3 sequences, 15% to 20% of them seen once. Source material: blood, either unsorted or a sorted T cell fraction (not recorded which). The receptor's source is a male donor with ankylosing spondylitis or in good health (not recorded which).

The CDR3: CASSLGLNYEQYF. CDR3 DNA: TGTGCCAGCAGTTTAGGACTGAACTACGAGCAGTACTTC. The chain combines TRBV12-3 or TRBV12-4 with TRBJ2-7, with no clear D. V shed 1 base and J shed 3 bases, with 7 bases lying between them. The CDR3 contains 13 residues.